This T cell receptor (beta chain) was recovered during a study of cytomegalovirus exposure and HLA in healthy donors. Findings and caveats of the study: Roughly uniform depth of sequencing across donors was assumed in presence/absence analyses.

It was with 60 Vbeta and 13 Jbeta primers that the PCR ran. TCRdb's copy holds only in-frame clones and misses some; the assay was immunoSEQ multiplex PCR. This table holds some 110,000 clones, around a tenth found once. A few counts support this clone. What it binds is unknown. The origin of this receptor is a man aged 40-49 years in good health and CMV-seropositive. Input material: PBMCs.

Here the CDR3 DNA reads TGTGCCACCAGAGATCGGGGGGGAATGAACACTGAAGCTTTCTTT. It is translated as CATRDRGGMNTEAFF. V and J are TRBV15 and TRBJ1-1, with TRBD1 as a possible D gene (5 bases). CDR1 and CDR2 from the germline V gene are LNHNV and YYDKDF (reference sequence). The V end lost 6 bases, the J end lost 0 bases, and 14 bases lay between the germline ends. The CDR3 sequence is 15 residues long.